This TCR beta chain was captured in a study of PD-L1 blockade in urothelial cancer. Study at large: Prior regimens of chemotherapy numbered 0 to 3 per patient. The authors examined blood 3 weeks (second dose) and 6 weeks after treatment start.

This clone was seen once. The CDR3 consists of 13 residues. The V and J ends lost 5 bases and 4 bases, in that order; junction bases with no gene match: 5. Germline CDR1 reads SGHRS; CDR2 reads YFSETQ. Time point defined: pretreatment peripheral blood. The protocol was immunoSEQ multiplex PCR, while the TCRdb copy is restricted to in-frame clones and leaves out a portion. The table lists 55,000 to 75,000 clones, roughly four fifths of them singletons, with 1.6% in the top ten. This clonotype originated in a man in his sixties or seventies with urothelial cancer. This sample comprised PBMCs, obtained around atezolizumab (anti-PD-L1) treatment. The chain couples TRBV5-1 to TRBJ1-2, with TRBD1 matching over 7 bases. The CDR3 loop is CASSSTGSYGYTF. As DNA, the CDR3 is TGCGCCAGCAGTTCGACAGGGTCCTATGGCTACACCTTC.